These 4 T cell receptor beta chains were sequenced from one sample in a study of TIL therapy for anti-PD-1-resistant metastatic lung cancer. Sample time point: pre-treatment sample, taken before nivolumab and TIL therapy. This was the immunoSEQ v3 assay. Measured with immunoSEQ multiplex PCR; TCRdb has only the in-frame clones, and not every one. Of approximately 53,000 clones listed, 65% to 80% were seen once; the top ten hold 4% to 6%. This specimen consisted of blood, obtained at baseline. These receptors all come from a woman between 25 and 85 years old with non-small cell lung cancer.

The chain is built from TRBV5-1 and TRBJ2-7, with D possibly matching TRBD1 (6 bases). CDR3 length: 17 residues. The V and J ends lost 0 bases and 2 bases respectively, with 18 bases between them. Germline lookup yields CDR1 SGHRS and CDR2 YFSETQ. The chain's CDR3 is CASSLAPDRTPTYEQYF. CDR3 coding DNA: TGCGCCAGCAGCTTGGCCCCAGACAGGACCCCTACCTACGAGCAGTACTTC. Full variable domain (outside the CDR3, taken from reference TRBV5-1 and TRBJ2-7): KAGVTQTPRYLIKTRGQQVTLSCSPISGHRSVSWYQQTPGQGLQFLFEYFSETQRNKGNFPGRFSGRQFSNSRSEMNVSTLELGDSALYLCASSLAPDRTPTYEQYFGPGTRLTVT.

The chain recombines TRBV29-1 with TRBJ1-1; D gene unclear. Between the trimmed V and J ends, which lost 6 bases and 1 base, there was a span of 6 bases. Germline values: CDR1 SQVTM, CDR2 ANQGSEA. The CDR3 is made up of 11 amino acids. Here the CDR3 reads CSVHRNTEAFF. CDR3 bases: TGCAGCGTGCACAGGAACACTGAAGCTTTCTTT.

The V call is TRBV11-2, the J call TRBJ2-7, with TRBD1 identical over 8 bases. Germline V gene data show CDR1 as SGHAT and CDR2 as FQNNGV. Trimming cost V 7 bases and J 1 base; bases outside gene matches: 6. CDR3 length equals 14 residues. CDR3 amino acids: CASIRDRGSYEQYF. CDR3 bases: TGTGCCAGCATACGAGACAGGGGATCCTACGAGCAGTACTTC.

CDR3 residues: CASSLGSAGTISYEQYF. In DNA, the CDR3 is TGTGCCAGCAGCCTAGGTTCTGCGGGGACGATCTCCTACGAGCAGTACTTC. This chain joins TRBV7-9 and TRBJ2-7; D may be TRBD2 (6 bases). CDR1 SEHNR and CDR2 FQNEAQ come from the germline V gene (reference sequence). This CDR3 contains 17 residues. V lost 5 bases to trimming and J lost 0 bases, with 20 bases between them.